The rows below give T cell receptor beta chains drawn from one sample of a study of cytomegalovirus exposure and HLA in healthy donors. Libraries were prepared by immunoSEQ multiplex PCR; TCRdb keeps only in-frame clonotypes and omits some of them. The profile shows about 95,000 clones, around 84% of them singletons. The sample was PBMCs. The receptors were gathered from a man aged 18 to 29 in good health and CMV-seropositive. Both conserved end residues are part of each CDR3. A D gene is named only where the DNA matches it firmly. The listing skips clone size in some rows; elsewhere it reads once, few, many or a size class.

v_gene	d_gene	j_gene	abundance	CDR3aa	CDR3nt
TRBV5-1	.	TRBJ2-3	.	CASSRQADTQYF	TGCGCCAGCTCGCGTCAAGCAGATACGCAGTATTTT
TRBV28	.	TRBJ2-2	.	CASSLPRRSSGQGKLAGELFF	TGTGCCAGCAGTTTACCGCGACGTAGCTCGGGGCAGGGGAAGTTGGCCGGGGAGCTGTTTTTT
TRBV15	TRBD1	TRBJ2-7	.	CATSFRQGADEQYF	TGTGCCACCAGCTTTAGACAGGGGGCCGACGAGCAGTACTTC
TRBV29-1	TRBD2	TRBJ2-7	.	CSVRRSGLAGRGYEQYF	TGCAGCGTGCGTCGGTCGGGACTAGCGGGGAGAGGCTACGAGCAGTACTTC
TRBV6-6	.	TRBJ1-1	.	CASSYIGGRVTEAFF	TGTGCCAGCAGTTATATTGGGGGCCGCGTCACTGAAGCTTTCTTT
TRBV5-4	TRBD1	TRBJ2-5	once	CASSPRGGQASLGTQYF	TGTGCCAGCAGCCCCAGAGGGGGACAGGCCTCTTTAGGGACCCAGTACTTC
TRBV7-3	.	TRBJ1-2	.	CASSLNAGSNYGYTF	TGTGCCAGCAGCTTAAACGCAGGGTCCAACTATGGCTACACCTTC
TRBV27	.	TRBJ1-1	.	CASSSLNRAGTEAFF	TGTGCCAGCAGTTCCCTGAACAGGGCTGGCACTGAAGCTTTCTTT
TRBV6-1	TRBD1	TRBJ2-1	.	CASSENGWDRAADEQFF	TGTGCCAGCAGTGAAAATGGATGGGACAGGGCTGCGGATGAGCAGTTCTTC
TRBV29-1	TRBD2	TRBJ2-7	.	CSVSDPGTSSYEQYF	TGCAGCGTGTCAGACCCCGGGACTAGCTCCTACGAGCAGTACTTC
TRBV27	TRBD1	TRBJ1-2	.	CASSSGQGLYGYTF	TGTGCCAGCAGCTCGGGACAGGGGCTCTATGGCTACACCTTC
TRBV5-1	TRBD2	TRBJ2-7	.	CASSLAGTSASYEQYF	TGCGCCAGCAGCTTGGCCGGGACTAGCGCATCCTACGAGCAGTACTTC
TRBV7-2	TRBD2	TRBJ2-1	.	CASSLTSGTNEQFF	TGTGCCAGCAGCCTGACTAGCGGGACCAATGAGCAGTTCTTC
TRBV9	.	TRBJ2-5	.	CASSVGGETQYF	TGTGCCAGCAGCGTCGGGGGAGAGACCCAGTACTTC
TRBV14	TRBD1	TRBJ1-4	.	CASSWTGRGNEKLFF	TGTGCCAGCAGTTGGACAGGCCGAGGGAATGAAAAACTGTTTTTT
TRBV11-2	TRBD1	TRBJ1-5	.	CASSLGGGQPQHF	TGTGCCAGCAGCTTAGGAGGGGGCCAGCCCCAGCATTTT
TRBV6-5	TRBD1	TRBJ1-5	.	CASRPDRERQPQHF	TGTGCCAGCAGGCCCGACAGGGAGCGACAGCCCCAGCATTTT
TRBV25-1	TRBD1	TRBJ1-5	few	CASSPTGTNQPQHF	TGTGCCAGCAGTCCGACAGGGACCAATCAGCCCCAGCATTTT
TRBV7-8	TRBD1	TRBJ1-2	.	CASSSPGQGLYGYTF	TGTGCCAGCAGCTCCCCGGGACAGGGCCTCTATGGCTACACCTTC
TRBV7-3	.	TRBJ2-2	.	CASSETSPTGELFF	TGTGCCAGCAGCGAGACTTCTCCCACCGGGGAGCTGTTTTTT
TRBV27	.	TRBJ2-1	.	CASSGISGEQFF	TGTGCCAGCAGTGGGATTTCGGGGGAGCAGTTCTTC
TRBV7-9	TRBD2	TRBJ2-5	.	CASSSVAGGGETQYF	TGTGCCAGCAGCTCCGTAGCGGGAGGCGGAGAGACCCAGTACTTC
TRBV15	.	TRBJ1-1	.	CATSRTTGNTEAFF	TGTGCCACCAGCAGAACGACAGGGAACACTGAAGCTTTCTTT
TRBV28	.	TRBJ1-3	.	CASSSFPGSGNTIYF	TGTGCCAGCAGTTCGTTCCCCGGCTCTGGAAACACCATATATTTT
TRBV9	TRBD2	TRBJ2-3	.	CASSVGLAGVTDTQYF	TGTGCCAGCAGCGTGGGACTAGCGGGAGTGACAGATACGCAGTATTTT
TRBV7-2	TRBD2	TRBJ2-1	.	CASSGWTSGTSNEQFF	TGTGCCAGCAGCGGTTGGACTAGCGGGACTTCAAATGAGCAGTTCTTC
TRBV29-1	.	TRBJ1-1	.	CSVRAIFSPTEAFF	TGCAGCGTTCGTGCGATATTTTCGCCCACTGAAGCTTTCTTT
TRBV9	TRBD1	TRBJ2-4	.	CASSKTGQGQNIQYF	TGTGCCAGCAGCAAAACGGGACAGGGCCAAAACATTCAGTACTTC
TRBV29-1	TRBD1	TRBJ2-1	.	CSVRTGSSSYNEQFF	TGCAGCGTTAGGACAGGTTCTAGCTCCTACAATGAGCAGTTCTTC
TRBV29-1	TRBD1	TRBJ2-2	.	CSGQGAGDTGELFF	TGCAGCGGACAGGGGGCGGGGGATACCGGGGAGCTGTTTTTT
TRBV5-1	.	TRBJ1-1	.	CASSLVGGAMNTEAFF	TGCGCCAGCAGCTTGGTGGGTGGGGCGATGAACACTGAAGCTTTCTTT
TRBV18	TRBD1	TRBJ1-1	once	CASSFDRDTEAFF	TGTGCCAGCTCGTTCGACAGGGACACTGAAGCTTTCTTT
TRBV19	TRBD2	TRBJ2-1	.	CASSIGLAGVRDEQFF	TGTGCCAGTAGTATAGGCCTAGCGGGAGTCCGGGATGAGCAGTTCTTC
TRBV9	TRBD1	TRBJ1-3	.	CASSPWDRGLSGNTIYF	TGTGCCAGCAGCCCCTGGGACAGGGGGCTTTCTGGAAACACCATATATTTT
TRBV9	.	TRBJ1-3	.	CASSVGNGYSGNTIYF	TGTGCCAGCAGCGTAGGCAACGGTTACTCTGGAAACACCATATATTTT
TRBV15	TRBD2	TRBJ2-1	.	CATSRRRTSLYGEQFF	TGTGCCACCAGCAGACGCCGGACTAGCCTTTACGGTGAGCAGTTCTTC
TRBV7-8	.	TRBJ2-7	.	CASSPNSYEQYF	TGTGCCAGCAGCCCCAATTCCTACGAGCAGTACTTC
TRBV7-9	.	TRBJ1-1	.	CASSFVGGTEAFF	TGTGCCAGCAGCTTCGTGGGCGGGACTGAAGCTTTCTTT
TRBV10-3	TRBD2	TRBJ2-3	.	CAIGGLGPTDTQYF	TGTGCCATCGGCGGACTAGGCCCCACAGATACGCAGTATTTT
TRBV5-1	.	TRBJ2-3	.	CASRQVGGEGTDTQYF	TGCGCCAGCAGACAAGTAGGGGGAGAAGGCACAGATACGCAGTATTTT
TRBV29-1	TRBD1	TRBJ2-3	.	CSVVQGWDTDTQYF	TGCAGCGTTGTACAGGGGTGGGACACAGATACGCAGTATTTT
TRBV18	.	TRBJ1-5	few	CASSPPGAGQPQHF	TGTGCCAGCTCACCGCCAGGGGCTGGTCAGCCCCAGCATTTT
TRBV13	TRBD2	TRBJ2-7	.	CASSGDGGYEQYF	TGTGCCAGCAGCGGGGACGGGGGGTACGAGCAGTACTTC
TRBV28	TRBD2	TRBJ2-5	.	CASSLLLAGLETQYF	TGTGCCAGCAGTCTACTTCTAGCGGGACTGGAGACCCAGTACTTC
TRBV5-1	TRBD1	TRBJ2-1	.	CASSPDRVLSLTYNEQFF	TGCGCCAGCAGCCCCGACAGGGTCCTCTCCCTCACCTACAATGAGCAGTTCTTC
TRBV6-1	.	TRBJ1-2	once	CASSEEGKYYGYTF	TGTGCCAGCAGTGAGGAGGGGAAGTATTATGGCTACACCTTC
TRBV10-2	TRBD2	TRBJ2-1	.	CASSRELAGAGNEQFF	TGCGCCAGCAGCCGCGAGCTAGCGGGAGCCGGGAATGAGCAGTTCTTC
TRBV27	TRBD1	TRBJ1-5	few	CASSYLGQSNQPQHF	TGTGCCAGCAGTTACCTGGGACAGAGCAATCAGCCCCAGCATTTT